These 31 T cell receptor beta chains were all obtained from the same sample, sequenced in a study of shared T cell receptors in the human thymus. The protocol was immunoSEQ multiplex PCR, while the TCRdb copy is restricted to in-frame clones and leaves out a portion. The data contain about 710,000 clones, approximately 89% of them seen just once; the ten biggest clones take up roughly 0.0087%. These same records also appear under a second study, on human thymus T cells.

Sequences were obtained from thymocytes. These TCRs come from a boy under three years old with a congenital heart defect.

The chain's CDR3 is CASSQNRESENYEQYF. In nucleotides, the CDR3 is TGTGCCAGCAGCCAAAACCGCGAAAGTGAGAACTACGAGCAGTACTTC. The rearrangement uses TRBV27 and TRBJ2-7; D not resolved. Germline V gives CDR1 MNHEY, CDR2 SMNVEV (reference sequence). The CDR3 is made up of 16 amino acids. Trimming removed 6 bases at V and 3 bases at J, with 21 bases between.

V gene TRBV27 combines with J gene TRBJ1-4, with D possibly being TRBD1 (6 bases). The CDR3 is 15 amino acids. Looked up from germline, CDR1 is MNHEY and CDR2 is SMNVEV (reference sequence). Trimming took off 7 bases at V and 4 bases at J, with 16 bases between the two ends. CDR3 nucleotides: TGTGCCAGCACCCCGAGGGGGGGATTTAATGAAAAACTGTTTTTT. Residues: CASTPRGGFNEKLFF. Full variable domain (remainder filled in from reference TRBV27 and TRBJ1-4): EAQVTQNPRYLITVTGKKLTVTCSQNMNHEYMSWYRQDPGLGLRQIYYSMNVEVTDKGDVPEGYKVSRKEKRNFPLILESPSPNQTSLYFCASTPRGGFNEKLFFGSGTQLSVL.

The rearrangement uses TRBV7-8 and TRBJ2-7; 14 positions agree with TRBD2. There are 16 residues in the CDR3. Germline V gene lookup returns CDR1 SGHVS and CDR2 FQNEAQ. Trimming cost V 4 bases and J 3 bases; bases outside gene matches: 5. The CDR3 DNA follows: TGTGCCAGCAGCTCCAGAGGGACTAGCGGGAGCTACGAGCAGTACTTC. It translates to CASSSRGTSGSYEQYF. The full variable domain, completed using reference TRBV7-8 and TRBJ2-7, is GAGVSQSPRYKVAKRGQDVALRCDPISGHVSLFWYQQALGQGPEFLTYFQNEAQLDKSGLPSDRFFAERPEGSVSTLKIQRTQQEDSAVYLCASSSRGTSGSYEQYFGPGTRLTVT.

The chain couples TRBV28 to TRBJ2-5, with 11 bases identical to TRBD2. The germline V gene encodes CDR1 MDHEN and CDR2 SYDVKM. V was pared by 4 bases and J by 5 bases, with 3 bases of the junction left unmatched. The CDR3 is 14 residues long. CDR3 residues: CASSSTSGSETQYF. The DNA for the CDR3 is TGTGCCAGCAGTTCCACTAGCGGGAGTGAGACCCAGTACTTC.

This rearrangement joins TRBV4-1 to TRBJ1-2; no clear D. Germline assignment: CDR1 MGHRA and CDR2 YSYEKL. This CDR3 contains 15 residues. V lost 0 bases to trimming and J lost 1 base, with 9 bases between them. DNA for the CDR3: TGCGCCAGCAGCCAAGAGAGAACCGATAACTATGGCTACACCTTC. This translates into CASSQERTDNYGYTF.

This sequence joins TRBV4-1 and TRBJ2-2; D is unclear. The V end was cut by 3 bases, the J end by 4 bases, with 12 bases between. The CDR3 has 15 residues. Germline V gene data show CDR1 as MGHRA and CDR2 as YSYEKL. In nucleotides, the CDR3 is TGCGCCAGCAGCCATCCCGACTCCCTCACCGGGGAGCTGTTTTTT. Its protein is CASSHPDSLTGELFF.

CDR3 residues: CASSTGVRNQPQHF. DNA of the CDR3: TGTGCCAGTAGCACAGGGGTCAGAAATCAGCCCCAGCATTTT. The chain recombines TRBV19 with TRBJ1-5; 7 bases match TRBD1. Trimming took 6 bases from V and 4 from J; bases not matched to a gene: 6. Germline CDR1 and CDR2: LNHDA and SQIVND (reference sequence). This CDR3 has 14 amino acids.

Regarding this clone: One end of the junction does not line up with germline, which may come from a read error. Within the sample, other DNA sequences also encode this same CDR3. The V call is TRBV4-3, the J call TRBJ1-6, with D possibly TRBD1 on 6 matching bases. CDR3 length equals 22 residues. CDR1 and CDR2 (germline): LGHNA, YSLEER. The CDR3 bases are TGCGCCAGCAGCCGACTACCAATGCCCAACACGGACAGTCTGCTCAATAATTCCCCCCTCCACTTT. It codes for CASSRLPMPNTDSLLNNSPLHF.

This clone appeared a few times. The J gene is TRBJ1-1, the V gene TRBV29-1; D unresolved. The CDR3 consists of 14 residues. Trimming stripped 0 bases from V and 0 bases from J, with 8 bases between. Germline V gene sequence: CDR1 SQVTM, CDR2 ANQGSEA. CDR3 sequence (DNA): TGCAGCGTTGAAGAGGGCAGAATGAACACTGAAGCTTTCTTT. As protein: CSVEEGRMNTEAFF.

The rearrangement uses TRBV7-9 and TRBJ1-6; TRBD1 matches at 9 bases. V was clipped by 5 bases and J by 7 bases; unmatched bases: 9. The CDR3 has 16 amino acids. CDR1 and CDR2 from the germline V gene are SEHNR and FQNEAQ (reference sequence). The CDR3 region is CASSRNRGPWNSPLHF. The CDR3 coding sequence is TGTGCCAGCAGCCGCAACAGGGGGCCCTGGAATTCACCCCTCCACTTT.

The CDR3 nucleotides are TGTGCCAGCAGCGTAGACGGGGTTCGCCACGAGCAGTACTTC. Its translation: CASSVDGVRHEQYF. This sequence joins TRBV9 and TRBJ2-7; D is possibly TRBD2 (5 bases). The CDR3 has 14 residues. Trimming cost V 0 bases and J 5 bases, with 12 bases left between them. Germline V gene data show CDR1 as SGDLS and CDR2 as YYNGEE.

The CDR3 DNA is TGCGCCAGCAGCCAAGAGCGGGAGTTGTTGAATGAGCAGTTCTTC. Protein product: CASSQERELLNEQFF. The chain is built from TRBV4-1 and TRBJ2-1; TRBD2 matches 7 bases. Germline V gene lookup returns CDR1 MGHRA and CDR2 YSYEKL. After removal of 0 bases from V and 7 bases from J, the junction contained 6 bases not matched to a gene. This CDR3 region has 15 residues.

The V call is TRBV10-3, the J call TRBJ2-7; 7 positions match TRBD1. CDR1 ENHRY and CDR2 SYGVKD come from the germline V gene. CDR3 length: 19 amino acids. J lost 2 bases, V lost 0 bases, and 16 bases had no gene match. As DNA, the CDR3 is TGTGCCATCAGTGAGTCCTTCTTCTCACCCTCAGACAGGGCCTACGAGCAGTACTTC. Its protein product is CAISESFFSPSDRAYEQYF.

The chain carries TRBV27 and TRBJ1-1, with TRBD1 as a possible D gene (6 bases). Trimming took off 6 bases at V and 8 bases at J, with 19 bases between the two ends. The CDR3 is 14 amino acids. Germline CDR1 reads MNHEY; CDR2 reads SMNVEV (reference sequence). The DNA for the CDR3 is TGTGCCAGCAGGCTCTTCAGGGGTGTTGAGGAAGCTTTCTTT. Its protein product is CASRLFRGVEEAFF.

DNA for the CDR3: TGTGCCAGCAGCTTTAGTCCGGACAGGGATGGACAGCCCCAGCATTTT. Protein product: CASSFSPDRDGQPQHF. The rearrangement links TRBV7-6 to TRBJ1-5; 8 bases fit TRBD1. J lost 7 bases, V lost 3 bases, and 11 bases had no gene match. Per germline, CDR1 SGHVS and CDR2 FNYEAQ. The CDR3 sequence is 16 residues long.

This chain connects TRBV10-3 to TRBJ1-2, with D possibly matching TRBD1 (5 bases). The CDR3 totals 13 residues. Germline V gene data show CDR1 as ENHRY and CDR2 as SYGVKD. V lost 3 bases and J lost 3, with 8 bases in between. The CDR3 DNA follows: TGTGCCATCAGTGACCCCAGGGACTATGGCTACACCTTC. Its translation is CAISDPRDYGYTF.

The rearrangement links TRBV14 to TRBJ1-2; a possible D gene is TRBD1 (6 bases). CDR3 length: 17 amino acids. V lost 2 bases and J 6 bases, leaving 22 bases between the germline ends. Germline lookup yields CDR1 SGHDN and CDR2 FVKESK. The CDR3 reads CASSQLDRYLSGNGYTF. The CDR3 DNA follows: TGTGCCAGCAGCCAATTGGACAGATACCTGTCTGGAAATGGCTACACCTTC.

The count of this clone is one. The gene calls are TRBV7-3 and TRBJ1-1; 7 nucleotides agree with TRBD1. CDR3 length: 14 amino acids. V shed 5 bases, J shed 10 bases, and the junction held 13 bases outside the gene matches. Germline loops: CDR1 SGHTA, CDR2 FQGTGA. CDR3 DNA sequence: TGTGCCAGCAGCCGAGATCCTGGGACAGAAACAGCTTTCTTT. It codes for CASSRDPGTETAFF.

CDR3 DNA sequence: TGTGCCAGCAGCTTCCCCAGGGGGAACACTGAAGCTTTCTTT. Its translation: CASSFPRGNTEAFF. The chain joins TRBV7-2 to TRBJ1-1, with D tentatively TRBD1 (6 bases). The CDR3 runs to 14 residues. Trimming took 3 bases from V and 1 from J, leaving 9 bases between them. Germline loops: CDR1 SGHTA, CDR2 FQGNSA.

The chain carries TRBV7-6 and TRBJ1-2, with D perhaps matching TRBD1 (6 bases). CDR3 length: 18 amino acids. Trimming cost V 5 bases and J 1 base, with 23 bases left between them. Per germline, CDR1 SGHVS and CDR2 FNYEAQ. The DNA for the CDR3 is TGTGCCAGCAGCCGTAACAGGGCCACTTCGTCCCGTAACTATGGCTACACCTTC. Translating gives CASSRNRATSSRNYGYTF.

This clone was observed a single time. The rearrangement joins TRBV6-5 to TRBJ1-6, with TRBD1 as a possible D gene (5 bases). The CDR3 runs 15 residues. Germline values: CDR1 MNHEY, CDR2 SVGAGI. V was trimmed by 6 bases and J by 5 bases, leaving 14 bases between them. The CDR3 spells CASRIHRPHNSPLHF. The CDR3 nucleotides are TGTGCCAGCAGAATCCACAGGCCCCATAATTCACCCCTCCACTTT.

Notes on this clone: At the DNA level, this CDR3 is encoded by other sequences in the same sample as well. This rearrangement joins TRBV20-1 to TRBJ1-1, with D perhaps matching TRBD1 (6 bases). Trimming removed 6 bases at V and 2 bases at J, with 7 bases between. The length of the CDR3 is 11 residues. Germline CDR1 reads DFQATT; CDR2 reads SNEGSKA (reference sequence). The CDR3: CSATGNTEAFF. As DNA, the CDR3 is TGCAGTGCGACAGGAAACACTGAAGCTTTCTTT.

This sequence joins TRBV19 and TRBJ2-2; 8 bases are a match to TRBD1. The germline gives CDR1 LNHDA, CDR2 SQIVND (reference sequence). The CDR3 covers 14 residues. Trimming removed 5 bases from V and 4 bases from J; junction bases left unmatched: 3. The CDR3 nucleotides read TGTGCCAGTAGTCGGACAGGGTTCACCGGGGAGCTGTTTTTT. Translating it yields CASSRTGFTGELFF.

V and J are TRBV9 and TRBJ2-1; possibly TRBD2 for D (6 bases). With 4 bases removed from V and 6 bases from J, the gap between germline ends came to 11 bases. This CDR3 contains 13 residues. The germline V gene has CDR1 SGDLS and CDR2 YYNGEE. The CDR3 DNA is TGTGCCAGCAGCTTAGGGACTTCCAATGAGCAGTTCTTC. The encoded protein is CASSLGTSNEQFF.

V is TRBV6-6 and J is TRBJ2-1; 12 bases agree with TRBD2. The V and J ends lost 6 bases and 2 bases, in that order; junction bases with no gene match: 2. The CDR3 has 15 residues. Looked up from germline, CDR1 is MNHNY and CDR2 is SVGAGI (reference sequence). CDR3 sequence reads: CASRASGRAYNEQFF. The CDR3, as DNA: TGTGCCAGCAGAGCTAGCGGGAGGGCCTACAATGAGCAGTTCTTC.

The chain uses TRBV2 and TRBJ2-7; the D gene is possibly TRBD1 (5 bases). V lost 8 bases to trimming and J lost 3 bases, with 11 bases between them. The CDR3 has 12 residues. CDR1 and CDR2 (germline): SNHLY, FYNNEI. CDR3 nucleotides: TGTGCCAGCCGGATCGACAGCTACGAGCAGTACTTC. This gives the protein CASRIDSYEQYF.

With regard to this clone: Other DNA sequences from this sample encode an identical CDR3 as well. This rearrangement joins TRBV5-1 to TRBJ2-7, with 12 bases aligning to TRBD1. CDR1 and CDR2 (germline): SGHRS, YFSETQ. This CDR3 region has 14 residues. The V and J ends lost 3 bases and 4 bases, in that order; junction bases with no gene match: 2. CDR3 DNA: TGCGCCAGCAGCTCGGGACAGGGGGCGTACGAGCAGTACTTC. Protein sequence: CASSSGQGAYEQYF.

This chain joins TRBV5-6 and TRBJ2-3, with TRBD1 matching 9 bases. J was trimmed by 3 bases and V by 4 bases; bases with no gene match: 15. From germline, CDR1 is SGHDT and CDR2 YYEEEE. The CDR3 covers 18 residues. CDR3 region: CASSIETQGAIVTDTQYF. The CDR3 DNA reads TGTGCCAGCAGCATAGAGACACAGGGGGCAATTGTGACAGATACGCAGTATTTT.

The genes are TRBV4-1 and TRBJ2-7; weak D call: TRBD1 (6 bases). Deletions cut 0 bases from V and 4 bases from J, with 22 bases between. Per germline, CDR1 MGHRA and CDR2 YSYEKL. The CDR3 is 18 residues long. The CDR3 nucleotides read TGCGCCAGCAGCCAAGATCGGGCGGAACAGGGTGGTTTGTACGAGCAGTACTTC. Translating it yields CASSQDRAEQGGLYEQYF.

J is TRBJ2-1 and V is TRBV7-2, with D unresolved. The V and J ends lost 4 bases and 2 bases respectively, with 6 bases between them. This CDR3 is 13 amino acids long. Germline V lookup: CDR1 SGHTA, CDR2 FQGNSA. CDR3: CASSSQTYNEQFF. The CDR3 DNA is TGTGCCAGCAGCTCACAGACCTACAATGAGCAGTTCTTC.

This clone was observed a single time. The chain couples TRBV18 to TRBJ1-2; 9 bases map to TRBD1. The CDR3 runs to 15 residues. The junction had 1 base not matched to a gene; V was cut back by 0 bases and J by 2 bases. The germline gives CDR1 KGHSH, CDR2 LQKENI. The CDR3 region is CASSPPTGGNYGYTF. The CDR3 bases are TGTGCCAGCTCACCACCAACAGGGGGCAACTATGGCTACACCTTC.